This record covers a single T cell receptor beta chain. The sample belongs to a study of technical replicates of blood from several donors. Profiling relied on immunoSEQ multiplex PCR, and the TCRdb table lists in-frame clones only, not all of them. Of tens of thousands of clones detected, 94% appear once; the ten largest clones hold around 0.2%. The CDR3 loop spans 19 amino acids. CDR1 is SGHVS and CDR2 is FNYEAQ in the germline V gene. V was clipped by 4 bases and J by 6 bases; unmatched bases: 14. This receptor was identified in a human donor in good health. The V gene is TRBV7-6, the J gene TRBJ2-5, with TRBD2 identical over 16 bases. The specimen was T cells isolated from PBMCs. CDR3 sequence reads: CASSSTGLAGGLLSKTQYF. The CDR3 region has the DNA TGTGCCAGCAGCTCCACGGGACTAGCGGGGGGGTTGTTATCAAAGACCCAGTACTTC.